Following are 14 T cell receptor beta chains from one sample sequenced in a study of early T cells in non-severe SARS-CoV-2 infection. TCRdb independently ran MiXCR on the 5' RACE reads; one entry per CDR3 protein. The table lists around 55,000 distinct CDR3 sequences, about 16% of them singletons. The sample in question was whole blood, obtained at baseline. The source is an adult who was a healthcare worker with PCR-confirmed SARS-CoV-2 infection or an uninfected control (not recorded which).

This clonotype was counted at least ten times. The CDR3 DNA follows: TGCAGTGCTAGAGGGACAGGGCATATCGAGCAGTACTTC. It is translated as CSARGTGHIEQYF. The chain is built from TRBV20-1 and TRBJ2-7; 8 bases map to TRBD1. V lost 1 base to trimming and J lost 6 bases; unmatched junction nucleotides: 5. The CDR3 sequence is 13 residues long. Per the germline V gene, CDR1 is DFQATT and CDR2 is SNEGSKA (reference sequence).

The gene calls are TRBV12-3 or TRBV12-4 and TRBJ2-7; unclear D gene. V lost 1 base and J 9 bases, leaving 13 bases between the germline ends. This CDR3 has 13 residues. CDR3 loop: CASSLESTLGQYF. In DNA form, the CDR3 reads TGTGCCAGCAGTTTAGAGTCGACGCTGGGGCAGTACTTC.

This clonotype was detected ten times or more. The chain carries TRBV6-6 and TRBJ1-4; D remains unclear. The V and J ends lost 2 bases and 5 bases respectively, with 3 bases between them. This CDR3 region has 12 residues. Germline CDR1 and CDR2: MNHNY and SVGAGI (reference sequence). The CDR3 DNA is TGTGCCAGCAGTTACATAAATGAAAAACTGTTTTTT. Translation gives CASSYINEKLFF.

This clonotype was seen a handful of times. Here the CDR3 reads CASSLDGHSGNTIYF. The CDR3 nucleotides are TGTGCCAGCAGCCTGGACGGACACTCTGGAAACACCATATATTTT. The V gene is TRBV7-9, the J gene TRBJ1-3; tentatively, D is TRBD1 (5 bases). The CDR3 runs to 15 residues. Germline CDR1 is SEHNR and CDR2 is FQNEAQ (reference sequence). Trimming removed 5 bases at V and 0 bases at J, with 11 bases between. Full variable domain (outside the CDR3, taken from reference TRBV7-9 and TRBJ1-3): DTGVSQNPRHKITKRGQNVTFRCDPISEHNRLYWYRQTLGQGPEFLTYFQNEAQLEKSRLLSDRFSAERPKGSFSTLEIQRTEQGDSAMYLCASSLDGHSGNTIYFGEGSWLTVV.

The chain combines TRBV12-3 or TRBV12-4 with TRBJ2-4, with D perhaps given as TRBD1 or TRBD2 (5 bases each). This CDR3 is built from 17 residues. V was trimmed by 5 bases and J by 6 bases, leaving 23 bases between them. This chain's CDR3 is CASSVRDRGWVGNIQYF. The CDR3 nucleotides are TGTGCCAGCAGTGTCCGGGACCGGGGTTGGGTTGGAAACATTCAGTACTTC.

The CDR3 coding sequence is TGTGCCAGCAGCCCCGTCAGTACAGATACGCAGTATTTT. This codes for CASSPVSTDTQYF. The V call is TRBV7-3, the J call TRBJ2-3; D not resolved. The CDR3 covers 13 residues. The V end lost 5 bases, the J end lost 3 bases, and 9 bases lay between the germline ends. Germline CDR1 reads SGHTA; CDR2 reads FQGTGA.

The J gene is TRBJ1-2, the V gene TRBV5-5; a possible D gene is TRBD1 (5 bases). Germline CDR1 and CDR2: SGHKS and YYEKEE (reference sequence). V lost 4 bases and J 12 bases, leaving 13 bases between the germline ends. The CDR3 covers 11 residues. The CDR3 nucleotides are TGTGCCAGCAGCCCAGACAGCTACCACACCTTC. This gives the protein CASSPDSYHTF.

This clonotype appeared many times. The chain is built from TRBV7-8 and TRBJ1-2; 7 bases are shared with TRBD1. Germline V gene lookup returns CDR1 SGHVS and CDR2 FQNEAQ. V lost 1 base to trimming and J lost 7 bases; unmatched junction nucleotides: 0. The CDR3 totals 12 residues. CDR3 in amino acids: CASSLDRGGYTF. In DNA form, the CDR3 reads TGTGCCAGCAGCTTAGACAGGGGTGGCTACACCTTC.

Ten or more counts support this clonotype. The chain carries TRBV5-1 and TRBJ2-7; 7 bases are a match to TRBD1. CDR1 is SGHRS, CDR2 YFSETQ, per germline. The V gene end was trimmed by 4 bases and the J gene end by 5 bases; junction bases not matched to a gene: 9. This CDR3 has 14 residues. The CDR3 protein is CASSPATGKNEQYF. DNA of the CDR3: TGCGCCAGCAGCCCAGCGACAGGGAAAAACGAGCAGTACTTC.

Many counts were recorded for this clonotype. The chain employs TRBV14 and TRBJ2-7; D remains ambiguous. CDR1 is SGHDN and CDR2 is FVKESK in the germline V gene. Trimming took 3 bases from V and 3 from J, leaving 3 bases between them. This CDR3 has 11 residues. CDR3 DNA: TGTGCCAGCAGCCAGAGCTACGAGCAGTACTTC. Translating gives CASSQSYEQYF.

The rearrangement uses TRBV7-9 and TRBJ1-1; a weak D match, TRBD1 (5 bases). Trimming shortened V by 5 bases and J by 11 bases, and 12 bases separated the two germline ends. This CDR3 comprises 11 residues. The germline V gene has CDR1 SEHNR and CDR2 FQNEAQ (reference sequence). This chain's CDR3 is CASSPERGAFF. DNA for the CDR3: TGTGCCAGCAGCCCGGAGAGGGGCGCTTTCTTT.

This clonotype was found a few times. The J gene is TRBJ2-7, the V gene TRBV6-5; no clear D. CDR3 length: 11 residues. Germline lookup yields CDR1 MNHEY and CDR2 SVGAGI. Trimming took off 6 bases at V and 3 bases at J, with 6 bases between the two ends. CDR3 coding DNA: TGTGCCAGCAGGGACGGCTACGAGCAGTACTTC. Protein sequence: CASRDGYEQYF.

The rearrangement uses TRBV7-2 and TRBJ2-3, with 9 bases lining up with TRBD1. The CDR3 totals 16 residues. The V gene's germline CDR1 is SGHTA and CDR2 FQGNSA. V shed 3 bases, J shed 3 bases, and the junction held 7 bases outside the gene matches. The CDR3 region is CASSFAGTGSTDTQYF. CDR3 in DNA: TGTGCCAGCAGCTTCGCCGGGACAGGGTCGACAGATACGCAGTATTTT. Supplemented by reference TRBV7-2 and TRBJ2-3, the full variable domain reads GAGVSQSPSNKVTEKGKDVELRCDPISGHTALYWYRQSLGQGLEFLIYFQGNSAPDKSGLPSDRFSAERTGGSVSTLTIQRTQQEDSAVYLCASSFAGTGSTDTQYFGPGTRLTVL.

This clonotype turned up a few times. The chain employs TRBV4-1 and TRBJ2-7; 7 bases agree with TRBD1. Looked up from germline, CDR1 is MGHRA and CDR2 is YSYEKL. This CDR3 spans 16 amino acids. After removal of 4 bases from V and 1 base from J, the junction contained 10 bases not matched to a gene. CDR3 loop: CASSPIGTATSYEQYF. The CDR3 DNA reads TGCGCCAGCAGCCCCATCGGGACAGCTACATCCTACGAGCAGTACTTC.